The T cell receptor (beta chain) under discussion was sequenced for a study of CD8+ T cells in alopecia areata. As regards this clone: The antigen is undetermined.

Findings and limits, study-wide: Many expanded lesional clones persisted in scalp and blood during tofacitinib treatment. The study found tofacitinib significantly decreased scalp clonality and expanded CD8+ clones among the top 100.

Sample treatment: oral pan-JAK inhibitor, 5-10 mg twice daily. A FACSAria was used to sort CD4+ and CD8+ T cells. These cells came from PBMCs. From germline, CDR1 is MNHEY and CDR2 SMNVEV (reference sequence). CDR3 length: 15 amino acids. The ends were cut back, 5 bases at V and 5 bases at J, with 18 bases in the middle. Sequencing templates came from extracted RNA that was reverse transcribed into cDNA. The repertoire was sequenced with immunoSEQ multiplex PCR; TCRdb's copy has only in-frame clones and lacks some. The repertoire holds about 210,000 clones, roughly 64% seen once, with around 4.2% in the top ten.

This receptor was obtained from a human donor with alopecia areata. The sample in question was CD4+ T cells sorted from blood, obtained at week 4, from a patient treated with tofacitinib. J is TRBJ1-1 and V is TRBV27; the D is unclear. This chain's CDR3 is CASSPSWGFGTEAFF. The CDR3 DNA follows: TGTGCCAGCAGTCCTTCATGGGGTTTCGGGACTGAAGCTTTCTTT.